The clone carrying this T cell receptor (beta chain) was picked up a small number of times. Its antigen is undetermined. Generation of TCR cDNA used 5'RACE template switching (which added a universal primer site and UMIs). Each CDR3 protein is one row after TCRdb ran MiXCR on the 5' RACE reads. In the table there are about 300,000 distinct CDR3 sequences, about 10% of which are singletons. This specimen belongs to a study of T cells after yellow fever vaccination. Trimming left V 6 bases short and J 3 bases short, with 18 bases between. The CDR3 is 16 amino acids. CDR1 and CDR2 (germline): MNHEY, SVGAGI. Regarding the study as a whole: There was a small share of clonotypes that showed up in both the CD4 and CD8 compartments. Abundant bulk-derived clonotypes could contaminate FACS-sorted repertoires.

This sequence was found in a man aged 18 to 30 who received the YFV17D yellow fever vaccine. Sequencing used CD4+ T cells sorted from PBMCs, obtained 5 days after the yellow fever booster vaccination. The chain recombines TRBV6-5 with TRBJ1-5, with D possibly matching TRBD1 (5 bases). CDR3 in DNA: TGTGCCAGCAGGAGAGTTAGTGTGGGACTCAATCAGCCCCAGCATTTT. It translates to CASRRVSVGLNQPQHF.